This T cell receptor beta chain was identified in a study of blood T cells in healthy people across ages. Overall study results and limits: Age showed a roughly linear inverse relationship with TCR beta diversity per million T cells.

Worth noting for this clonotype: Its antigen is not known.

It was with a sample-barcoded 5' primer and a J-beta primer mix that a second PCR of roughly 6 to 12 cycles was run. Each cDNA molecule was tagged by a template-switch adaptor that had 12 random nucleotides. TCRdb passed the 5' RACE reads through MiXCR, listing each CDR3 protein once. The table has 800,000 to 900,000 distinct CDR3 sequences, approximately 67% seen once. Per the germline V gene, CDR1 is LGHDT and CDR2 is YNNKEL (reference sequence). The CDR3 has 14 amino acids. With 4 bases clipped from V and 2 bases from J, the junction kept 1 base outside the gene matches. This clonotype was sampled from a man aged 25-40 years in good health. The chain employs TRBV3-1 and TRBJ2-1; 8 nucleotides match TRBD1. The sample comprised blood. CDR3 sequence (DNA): TGTGCCAGCAGCCCACAGGGGGCCTACAATGAGCAGTTCTTC. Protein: CASSPQGAYNEQFF.